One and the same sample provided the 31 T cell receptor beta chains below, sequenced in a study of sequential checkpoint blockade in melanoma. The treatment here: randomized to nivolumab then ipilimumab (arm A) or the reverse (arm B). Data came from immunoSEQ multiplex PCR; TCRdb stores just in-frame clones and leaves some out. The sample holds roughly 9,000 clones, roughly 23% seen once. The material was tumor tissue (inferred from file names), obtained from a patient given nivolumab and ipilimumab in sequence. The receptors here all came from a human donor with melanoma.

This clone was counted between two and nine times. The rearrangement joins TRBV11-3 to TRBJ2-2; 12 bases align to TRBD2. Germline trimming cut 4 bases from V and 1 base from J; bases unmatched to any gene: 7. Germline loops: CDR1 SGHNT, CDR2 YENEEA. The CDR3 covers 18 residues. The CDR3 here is CASSSSLAGGLNTGELFF. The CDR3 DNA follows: TGTGCCAGCAGCTCTTCACTAGCGGGGGGTTTGAACACCGGGGAGCTGTTTTTT.

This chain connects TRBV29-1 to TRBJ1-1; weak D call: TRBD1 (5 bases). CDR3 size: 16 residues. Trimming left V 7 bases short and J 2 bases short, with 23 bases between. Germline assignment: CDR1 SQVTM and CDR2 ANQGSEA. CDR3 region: CSASGPGKGVNTEAFF. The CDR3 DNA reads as TGCAGCGCATCCGGGCCTGGAAAAGGGGTTAACACTGAAGCTTTCTTT.

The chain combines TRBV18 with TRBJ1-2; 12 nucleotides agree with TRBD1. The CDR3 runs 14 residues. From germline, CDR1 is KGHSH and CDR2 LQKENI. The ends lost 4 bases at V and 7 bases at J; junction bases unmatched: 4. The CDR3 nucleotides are TGTGCCAGCTCACGGGACAGGGGGCGATCTGGCTACACCTTC. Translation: CASSRDRGRSGYTF.

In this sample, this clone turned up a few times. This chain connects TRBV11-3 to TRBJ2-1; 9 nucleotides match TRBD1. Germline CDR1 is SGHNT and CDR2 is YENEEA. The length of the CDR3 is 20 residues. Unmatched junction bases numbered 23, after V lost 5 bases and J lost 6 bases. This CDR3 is CASSQRIRQGVLLGPNEQFF. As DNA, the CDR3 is TGTGCCAGCAGCCAACGGATCAGACAGGGGGTCCTCCTCGGGCCCAATGAGCAGTTCTTC.

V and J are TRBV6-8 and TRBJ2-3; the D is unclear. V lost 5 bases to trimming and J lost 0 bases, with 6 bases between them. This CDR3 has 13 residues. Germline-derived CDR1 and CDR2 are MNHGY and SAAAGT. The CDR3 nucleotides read TGTGCCAGCAGTGCCCTCAGCACAGATACGCAGTATTTT. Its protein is CASSALSTDTQYF.

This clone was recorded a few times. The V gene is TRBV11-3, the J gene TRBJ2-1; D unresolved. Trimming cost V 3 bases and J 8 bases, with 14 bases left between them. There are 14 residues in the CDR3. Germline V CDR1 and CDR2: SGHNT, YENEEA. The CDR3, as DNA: TGTGCCAGCAGCTTGAAAAGGGCTTGGTATGAGCAGTTCTTC. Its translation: CASSLKRAWYEQFF.

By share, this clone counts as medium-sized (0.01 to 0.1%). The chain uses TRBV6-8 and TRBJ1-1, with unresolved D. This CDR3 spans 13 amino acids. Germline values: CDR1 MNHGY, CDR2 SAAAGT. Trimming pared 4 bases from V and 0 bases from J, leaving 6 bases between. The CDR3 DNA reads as TGTGCCAGCAGTTCGGGTATGAACACTGAAGCTTTCTTT. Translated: CASSSGMNTEAFF.

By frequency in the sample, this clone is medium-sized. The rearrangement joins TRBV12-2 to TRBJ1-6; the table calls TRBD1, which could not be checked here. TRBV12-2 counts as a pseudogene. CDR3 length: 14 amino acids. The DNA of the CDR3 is TGTGCCGTCCGGGACAGCTCCTATAATTCACCCCTCCACTTT. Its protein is CAVRDSSYNSPLHF.

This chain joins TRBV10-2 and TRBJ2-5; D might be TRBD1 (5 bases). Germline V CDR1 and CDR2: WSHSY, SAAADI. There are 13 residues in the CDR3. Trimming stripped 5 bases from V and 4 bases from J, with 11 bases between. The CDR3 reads CASSTGHGETQYF. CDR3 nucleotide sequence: TGCGCCAGCAGTACCGGACACGGAGAGACCCAGTACTTC.

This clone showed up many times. CDR3 sequence (DNA): TGTGCCAGCAGCTTAGAGGACGTTGCGGCACGGTGGAACACTGAAGCTTTCTTT. Its protein is CASSLEDVAARWNTEAFF. The chain recombines TRBV7-6 with TRBJ1-1, with no clear D. The CDR3 sequence is 18 residues long. From germline, CDR1 is SGHVS and CDR2 FNYEAQ. Trimming left V 1 base short and J 1 base short, with 19 bases between.

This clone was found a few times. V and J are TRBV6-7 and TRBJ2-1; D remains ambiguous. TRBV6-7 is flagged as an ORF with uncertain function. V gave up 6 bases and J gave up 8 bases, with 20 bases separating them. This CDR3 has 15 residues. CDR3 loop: CASSAAAPPVDEQFF. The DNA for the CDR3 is TGTGCCAGCAGCGCCGCGGCCCCCCCGGTCGATGAGCAGTTCTTC.

The CDR3 protein is CASSPWDSSTDTQYF. In DNA form, the CDR3 reads TGTGCCAGCAGTCCCTGGGACAGCAGCACAGATACGCAGTATTTT. The rearrangement joins TRBV28 to TRBJ2-3, with 7 bases that match TRBD1. Trimming took 5 bases from V and 0 from J; bases not matched to a gene: 5. The CDR3 totals 15 residues. Germline values: CDR1 MDHEN, CDR2 SYDVKM.

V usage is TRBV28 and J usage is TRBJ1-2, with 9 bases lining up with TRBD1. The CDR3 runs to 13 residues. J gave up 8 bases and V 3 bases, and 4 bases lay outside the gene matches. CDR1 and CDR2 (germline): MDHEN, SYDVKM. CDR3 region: CASSLTGGFGYTF. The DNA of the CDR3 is TGTGCCAGCAGTTTGACAGGGGGTTTCGGCTACACCTTC.

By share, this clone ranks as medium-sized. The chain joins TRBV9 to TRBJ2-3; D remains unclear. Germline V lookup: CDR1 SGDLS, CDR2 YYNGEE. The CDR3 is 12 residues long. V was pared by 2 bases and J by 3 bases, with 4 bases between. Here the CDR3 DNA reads TGTGCCAGCAGCGTTAATACAGATACGCAGTATTTT. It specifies CASSVNTDTQYF.

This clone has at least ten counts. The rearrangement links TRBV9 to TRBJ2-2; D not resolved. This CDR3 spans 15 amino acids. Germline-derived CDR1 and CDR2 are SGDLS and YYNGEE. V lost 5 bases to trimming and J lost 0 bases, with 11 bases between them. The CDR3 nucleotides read TGTGCCAGCAGTGAGCAGCCTGCGAACACCGGGGAGCTGTTTTTT. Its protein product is CASSEQPANTGELFF.

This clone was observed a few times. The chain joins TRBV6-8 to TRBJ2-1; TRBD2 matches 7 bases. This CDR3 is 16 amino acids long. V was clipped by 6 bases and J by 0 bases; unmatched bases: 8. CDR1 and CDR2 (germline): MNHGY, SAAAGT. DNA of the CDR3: TGTGCCAGCAGCTTAAGCGGGGCCAGCTCCTACAATGAGCAGTTCTTC. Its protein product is CASSLSGASSYNEQFF.

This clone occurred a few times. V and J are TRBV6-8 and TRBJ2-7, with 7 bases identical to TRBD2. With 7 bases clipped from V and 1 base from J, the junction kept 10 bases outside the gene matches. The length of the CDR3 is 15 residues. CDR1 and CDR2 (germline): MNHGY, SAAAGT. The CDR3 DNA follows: TGTGCCAGCACTTGCGACGGCGGGGGTTCCTACGAGCAGTACGTC. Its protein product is CASTCDGGGSYEQYV.

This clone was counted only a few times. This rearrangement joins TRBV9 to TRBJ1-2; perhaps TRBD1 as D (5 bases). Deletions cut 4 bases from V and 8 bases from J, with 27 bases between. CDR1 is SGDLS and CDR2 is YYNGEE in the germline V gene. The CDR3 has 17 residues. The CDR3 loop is CASSSSRGWGQGRGYTF. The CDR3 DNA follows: TGTGCCAGCAGCAGTAGTAGAGGGTGGGGTCAGGGTCGAGGCTACACCTTC.

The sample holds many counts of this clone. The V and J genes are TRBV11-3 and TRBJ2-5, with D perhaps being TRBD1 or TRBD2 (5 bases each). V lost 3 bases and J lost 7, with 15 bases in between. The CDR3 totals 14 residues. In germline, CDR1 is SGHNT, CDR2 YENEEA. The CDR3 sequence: CASSLGPQGATQYF. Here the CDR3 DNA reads TGTGCCAGCAGCTTGGGACCCCAAGGAGCGACCCAGTACTTC.

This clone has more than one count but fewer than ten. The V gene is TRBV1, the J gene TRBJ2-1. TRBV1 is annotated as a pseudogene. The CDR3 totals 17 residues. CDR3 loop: CASSQEGQPRSYNEQFF. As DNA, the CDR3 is TGCGCCAGCAGCCAAGAAGGGCAGCCGCGCTCCTACAATGAGCAGTTCTTC.

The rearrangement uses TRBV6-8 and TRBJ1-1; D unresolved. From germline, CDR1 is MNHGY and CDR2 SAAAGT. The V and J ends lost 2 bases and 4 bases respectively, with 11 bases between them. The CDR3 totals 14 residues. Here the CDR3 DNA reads TGTGCCAGCAGTTACATCTGGGGATCCACTGAAGCTTTCTTT. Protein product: CASSYIWGSTEAFF.

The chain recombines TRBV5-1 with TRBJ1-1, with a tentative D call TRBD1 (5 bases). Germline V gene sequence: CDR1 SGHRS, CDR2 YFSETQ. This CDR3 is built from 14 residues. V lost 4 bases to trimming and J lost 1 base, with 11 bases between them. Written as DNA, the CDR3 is TGCGCCAGCAGCCCCGGGACGGGGAACACTGAAGCTTTCTTT. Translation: CASSPGTGNTEAFF. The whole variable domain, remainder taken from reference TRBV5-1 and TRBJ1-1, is KAGVTQTPRYLIKTRGQQVTLSCSPISGHRSVSWYQQTPGQGLQFLFEYFSETQRNKGNFPGRFSGRQFSNSRSEMNVSTLELGDSALYLCASSPGTGNTEAFFGQGTRLTVV.

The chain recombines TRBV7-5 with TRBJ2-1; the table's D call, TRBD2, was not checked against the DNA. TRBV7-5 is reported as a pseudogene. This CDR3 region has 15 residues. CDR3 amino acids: CASRLAGGPYNEQFF. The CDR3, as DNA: TGTGCCAGCAGGCTAGCGGGGGGACCCTACAATGAGCAGTTCTTC.

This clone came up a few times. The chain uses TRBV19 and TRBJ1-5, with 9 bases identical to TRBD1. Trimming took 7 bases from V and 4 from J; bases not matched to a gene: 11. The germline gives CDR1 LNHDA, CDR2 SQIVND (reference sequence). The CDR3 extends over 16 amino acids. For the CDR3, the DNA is TGTGCCAGTATCCAAGCCGGGACAGGGTTTAATCAGCCCCAGCATTTT. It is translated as CASIQAGTGFNQPQHF.

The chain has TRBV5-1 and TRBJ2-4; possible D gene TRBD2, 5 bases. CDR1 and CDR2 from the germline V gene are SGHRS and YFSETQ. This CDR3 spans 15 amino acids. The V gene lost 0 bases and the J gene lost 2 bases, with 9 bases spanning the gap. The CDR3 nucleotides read TGCGCCAGCAGCTTGGATGACGGGACCAAAAACATTCAGTACTTC. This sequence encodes CASSLDDGTKNIQYF.

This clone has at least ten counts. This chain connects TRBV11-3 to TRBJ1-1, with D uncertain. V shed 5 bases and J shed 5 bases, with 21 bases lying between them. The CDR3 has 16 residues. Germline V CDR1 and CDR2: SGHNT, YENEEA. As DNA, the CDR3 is TGTGCCAGCAGCCTATATCTTAGACCGCTAGGGACTGAAGCTTTCTTT. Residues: CASSLYLRPLGTEAFF.

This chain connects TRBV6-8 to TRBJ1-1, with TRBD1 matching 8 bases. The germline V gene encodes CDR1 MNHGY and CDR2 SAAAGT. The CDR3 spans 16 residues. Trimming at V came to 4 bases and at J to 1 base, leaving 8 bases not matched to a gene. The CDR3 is CASSSGTGGKNTEAFF. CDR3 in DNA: TGTGCCAGCAGTTCCGGGACAGGCGGGAAGAACACTGAAGCTTTCTTT.

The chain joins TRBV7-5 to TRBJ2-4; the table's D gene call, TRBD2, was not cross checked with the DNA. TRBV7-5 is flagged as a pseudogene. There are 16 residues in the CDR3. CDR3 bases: TGTGCCAGCAGCTTGGAAAGGCCGGCGGGCAAAAACATTCAGTACTTC. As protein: CASSLERPAGKNIQYF.

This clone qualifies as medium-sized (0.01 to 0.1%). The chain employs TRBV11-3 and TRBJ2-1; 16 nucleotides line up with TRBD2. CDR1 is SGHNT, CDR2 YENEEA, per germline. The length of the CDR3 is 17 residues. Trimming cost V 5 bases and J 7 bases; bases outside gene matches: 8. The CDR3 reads CASSQPGLAGGQNEQFF. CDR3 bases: TGTGCCAGCAGCCAACCGGGACTAGCGGGGGGGCAGAATGAGCAGTTCTTC.

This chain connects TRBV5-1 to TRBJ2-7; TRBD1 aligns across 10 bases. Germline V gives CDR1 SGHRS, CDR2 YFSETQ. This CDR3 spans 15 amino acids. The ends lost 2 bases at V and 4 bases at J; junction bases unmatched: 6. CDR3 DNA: TGCGCCAGCAGCTTATGGGGACAGGGGTTTTACGAGCAGTACTTC. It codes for CASSLWGQGFYEQYF. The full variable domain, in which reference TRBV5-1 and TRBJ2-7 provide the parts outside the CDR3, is KAGVTQTPRYLIKTRGQQVTLSCSPISGHRSVSWYQQTPGQGLQFLFEYFSETQRNKGNFPGRFSGRQFSNSRSEMNVSTLELGDSALYLCASSLWGQGFYEQYFGPGTRLTVT.

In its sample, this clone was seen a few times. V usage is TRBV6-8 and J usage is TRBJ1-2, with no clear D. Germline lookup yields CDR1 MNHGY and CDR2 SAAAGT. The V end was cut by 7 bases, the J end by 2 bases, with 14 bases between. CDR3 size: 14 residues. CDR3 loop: CASTDLRGNYGYTF. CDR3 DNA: TGTGCCAGCACCGACCTTCGCGGCAACTATGGCTACACCTTC.